The 5 T cell receptor beta chains below come from one sample, sequenced in a study of blood T cells in healthy people across ages. Primed by a sample-barcoded 5' primer and a J-beta primer mix, a second PCR proceeded for about 7 to 11 cycles. TCRdb re-called the 5' RACE reads with MiXCR, one entry per CDR3 protein. This table holds some 1.5 million distinct CDR3 sequences, about 42% found once. The sequenced sample consisted of blood. The receptors were gathered from a woman under 30 in good health.

The chain carries TRBV9 and TRBJ2-3, with a tentative D call TRBD2 (6 bases). Per the germline V gene, CDR1 is SGDLS and CDR2 is YYNGEE. The CDR3 consists of 14 residues. V was cut by 3 bases and J by 7 bases, with 15 bases left in between. The CDR3 DNA follows: TGTGCCAGCAGCGGTAGCCTGGGGGGATATACGCAGTATTTT. Protein: CASSGSLGGYTQYF.

V gene TRBV30 combines with J gene TRBJ1-4, with D possibly TRBD1 on 5 matching bases. Germline lookup yields CDR1 GTSNPN and CDR2 SVGIG (reference sequence). V gave up 2 bases and J gave up 2 bases, with 9 bases separating them. The CDR3 runs to 14 residues. This chain's CDR3 is CAWSMTATNEKLFF. The DNA of the CDR3 is TGTGCCTGGAGTATGACAGCGACTAATGAAAAACTGTTTTTT.

In its sample, this clonotype was seen a few times. The rearrangement joins TRBV5-6 to TRBJ2-7; D gene uncertain. CDR1 and CDR2 from the germline V gene are SGHDT and YYEEEE. Trimming removed 4 bases from V and 5 bases from J, with 16 bases in between. The CDR3 is made up of 14 amino acids. CDR3 sequence reads: CASSRNSQGDEQYF. The CDR3 nucleotides are TGTGCCAGCAGCCGAAACAGTCAAGGTGACGAGCAGTACTTC.

The V gene is TRBV6-5, the J gene TRBJ1-2; 9 bases line up with TRBD1. J gave up 7 bases and V 7 bases, and 10 bases lay outside the gene matches. The CDR3 is made up of 14 amino acids. Germline CDR1 is MNHEY and CDR2 is SVGAGI. The CDR3 nucleotides read TGTGCCAGCATCCAGGACAGGGGATTGGGTGGCTACACCTTC. Translating it yields CASIQDRGLGGYTF.

V is TRBV10-3 and J is TRBJ1-5; D not certain. Trimming took 11 bases from V and 0 from J, leaving 17 bases between them. The CDR3 totals 15 residues. Germline assignment: CDR1 ENHRY and CDR2 SYGVKD. CDR3 DNA sequence: TGTGCCCGCACCCCGGTCGGCGATAGCAATCAGCCCCAGCATTTT. Its translation is CARTPVGDSNQPQHF.